Below, 18 T cell receptor beta chains from the same sample are listed, as sequenced in a study of cytomegalovirus exposure and HLA in healthy donors. 60 Vbeta and 13 Jbeta primers were used in PCR. Assay: immunoSEQ multiplex PCR; the TCRdb copy retains only in-frame clones and omits some. The sample yields more than 150,000 clones, 75% to 90% seen once. Sequencing input: PBMCs. Receptors were obtained from a girl aged 5-17 years in good health and CMV-seropositive.

The V call is TRBV5-5, the J call TRBJ1-2; D is perhaps TRBD1 (5 bases). Germline lookup yields CDR1 SGHKS and CDR2 YYEKEE (reference sequence). The V gene lost 3 bases and the J gene lost 8 bases, with 17 bases spanning the gap. This CDR3 spans 14 amino acids. In nucleotides, the CDR3 is TGTGCCAGCAGCTCGCCGGGGGGTGGGCAAGGCTACACCTTC. Translation: CASSSPGGGQGYTF.

The rearrangement joins TRBV28 to TRBJ1-2; D is ambiguous. Germline V gives CDR1 MDHEN, CDR2 SYDVKM. This CDR3 region has 11 residues. Trimming cost V 5 bases and J 7 bases, with 8 bases left between them. CDR3 amino acids: CASSPLSGYTF. CDR3 coding DNA: TGTGCCAGCAGTCCTCTCTCTGGCTACACCTTC.

The rearrangement joins TRBV18 to TRBJ1-1; D not resolved. Per germline, CDR1 KGHSH and CDR2 LQKENI. CDR3 length: 14 amino acids. V gave up 3 bases and J gave up 2 bases, with 10 bases separating them. As DNA, the CDR3 is TGTGCCAGCTCACCGCGGCCAGCAAACACTGAAGCTTTCTTT. Its translation: CASSPRPANTEAFF. The complete variable domain, with remaining parts taken from reference TRBV18 and TRBJ1-1, reads NAGVMQNPRHLVRRRGQEARLRCSPMKGHSHVYWYRQLPEEGLKFMVYLQKENIIDESGMPKERFSAEFPKEGPSILRIQQVVRGDSAAYFCASSPRPANTEAFFGQGTRLTVV.

The chain is built from TRBV27 and TRBJ2-6; D remains unclear. The CDR3 has 13 amino acids. Per germline, CDR1 MNHEY and CDR2 SMNVEV (reference sequence). V was cut by 6 bases and J by 2 bases, with 5 bases left in between. CDR3 nucleotide sequence: TGTGCCAGCAGCCCAACTGGGGCCAACGTCCTGACTTTC. This codes for CASSPTGANVLTF.

This clone occurred once. The chain joins TRBV6-4 to TRBJ2-3, with D possibly being TRBD2 (6 bases). V shed 0 bases and J shed 4 bases, with 8 bases lying between them. This CDR3 has 14 residues. Germline loops: CDR1 MRHNA, CDR2 SNTAGT. This CDR3 reads CASSDSLASDTQYF. In DNA, the CDR3 is TGTGCCAGCAGTGACTCGCTAGCGTCAGATACGCAGTATTTT.

The chain has TRBV28 and TRBJ1-4, with a possible D match to TRBD1 (5 bases). The germline CDR1 and CDR2 sequences are MDHEN and SYDVKM. V lost 1 base and J 3 bases, leaving 12 bases between the germline ends. The CDR3 spans 16 residues. The CDR3 DNA is TGTGCCAGCAGTTTATTTAGGGGCAGAGCTAATGAAAAACTGTTTTTT. Protein product: CASSLFRGRANEKLFF.

The CDR3 loop is CASSPLEIHEQFF. Here the CDR3 DNA reads TGTGCCAGCAGTCCCCTGGAGATCCATGAGCAGTTCTTC. This chain connects TRBV7-9 to TRBJ2-1; D is uncertain. CDR1 and CDR2 (germline): SEHNR, FQNEAQ (reference sequence). CDR3 length equals 13 residues. V lost 6 bases, J lost 8 bases, and 14 bases lay in between.

This chain links TRBV29-1 with TRBJ1-2; 8 nucleotides agree with TRBD1. The CDR3 spans 13 residues. Trimming removed 4 bases from V and 5 bases from J; junction bases left unmatched: 6. Germline assignment: CDR1 SQVTM and CDR2 ANQGSEA. The CDR3 nucleotides read TGCAGCGTTGTCCAACAGGGGGGGTATGGCTACACCTTC. Its protein product is CSVVQQGGYGYTF. Variable domain in full (rest from reference TRBV29-1 and TRBJ1-2): SAVISQKPSRDICQRGTSLTIQCQVDSQVTMMFWYRQQPGQSLTLIATANQGSEATYESGFVIDKFPISRPNLTFSTLTVSNMSPEDSSIYLCSVVQQGGYGYTFGSGTRLTVV.

The chain joins TRBV5-1 to TRBJ2-3, with TRBD2 identical over 9 bases. Germline CDR1 and CDR2: SGHRS and YFSETQ. The CDR3 sequence is 18 residues long. The V and J ends lost 5 bases and 2 bases, in that order; junction bases with no gene match: 15. The CDR3 DNA reads as TGCGCCAGCAGTTCCTATCCGCTTAGCGGGGGCCCCACAGATACGCAGTATTTT. Amino acids: CASSSYPLSGGPTDTQYF.

V usage is TRBV27 and J usage is TRBJ2-6, with a tentative D call TRBD1 (6 bases). This CDR3 contains 15 residues. The germline CDR1 and CDR2 sequences are MNHEY and SMNVEV (reference sequence). V was trimmed by 6 bases and J by 2 bases, leaving 11 bases between them. CDR3 amino acids: CASSRPGAGANVLTF. As DNA, the CDR3 is TGTGCCAGCAGCCGACCAGGGGCTGGGGCCAACGTCCTGACTTTC.

The DNA of the CDR3 is TGTGCCAGCAGCTTCCGACTAGCGGGAGGGGAGACCCAGTACTTC. Its protein is CASSFRLAGGETQYF. J is TRBJ2-5 and V is TRBV5-4; 14 bases are a match to TRBD2. The CDR3 has 15 amino acids. The trim removed 2 bases at V and 5 bases at J, leaving 2 bases unmatched. Germline CDR1 SGHNT, CDR2 YYREEE (reference sequence).

The chain joins TRBV4-1 to TRBJ1-1; 7 positions match TRBD1. V was clipped by 2 bases and J by 14 bases; unmatched bases: 17. CDR3 length: 15 amino acids. Germline CDR1 is MGHRA and CDR2 is YSYEKL. CDR3: CASSQYFALGRDRFF. In DNA form, the CDR3 reads TGCGCCAGCAGCCAATATTTCGCGTTAGGAAGGGACAGATTCTTT.

The chain combines TRBV6-5 with TRBJ2-1, with D possibly being TRBD2 (6 bases). Trimming left V 5 bases short and J 4 bases short, with 12 bases between. Germline CDR1 and CDR2: MNHEY and SVGAGI. The CDR3 covers 14 residues. CDR3 sequence: CASSDSGTYNEQFF. The CDR3 nucleotides are TGTGCCAGCAGTGATAGCGGAACTTACAATGAGCAGTTCTTC.

This chain links TRBV15 with TRBJ1-5; tentatively, D is TRBD1 (6 bases). Germline lookup yields CDR1 LNHNV and CDR2 YYDKDF (reference sequence). This CDR3 has 13 residues. Trimming stripped 8 bases from V and 5 bases from J, with 13 bases between. CDR3 amino acids: CATQTGRDQPQHF. For the CDR3, the DNA is TGTGCCACCCAGACAGGCCGCGATCAGCCCCAGCATTTT.

CDR3 sequence: CASSYSISPRRALLHF. The CDR3 DNA sequence: TGTGCCAGCAGTTACTCGATTTCACCCCGGAGGGCTCTCCTCCACTTT. The rearrangement joins TRBV6-5 to TRBJ1-6; D unresolved. CDR3 length: 16 residues. Germline V gives CDR1 MNHEY, CDR2 SVGAGI. Trimming stripped 0 bases from V and 15 bases from J, with 21 bases between.

The chain couples TRBV27 to TRBJ2-7, with D uncertain. The CDR3 has 15 amino acids. Per germline, CDR1 MNHEY and CDR2 SMNVEV (reference sequence). V was trimmed by 1 base and J by 0 bases, leaving 10 bases between them. CDR3 sequence reads: CASSLYRGLSYEQYF. The CDR3 DNA sequence: TGTGCCAGCAGTTTATATCGCGGTCTCTCCTACGAGCAGTACTTC.

This chain joins TRBV6-6 and TRBJ1-3; the D gene is possibly TRBD1 (6 bases). Trimming cost V 5 bases and J 3 bases, with 11 bases left between them. CDR3 length: 14 residues. Germline CDR1 and CDR2: MNHNY and SVGAGI (reference sequence). The CDR3 bases are TGTGCCAGCAGTCCTTACAGGGTTGGAAACACCATATATTTT. It encodes CASSPYRVGNTIYF.

The rearrangement joins TRBV5-6 to TRBJ2-1, with unresolved D. CDR3 length: 12 amino acids. Germline lookup yields CDR1 SGHDT and CDR2 YYEEEE. The V and J ends lost 2 bases and 3 bases respectively, with 3 bases between them. The CDR3 is CASSFSYNEQFF. The CDR3 region has the DNA TGTGCCAGCAGCTTCAGCTACAATGAGCAGTTCTTC.